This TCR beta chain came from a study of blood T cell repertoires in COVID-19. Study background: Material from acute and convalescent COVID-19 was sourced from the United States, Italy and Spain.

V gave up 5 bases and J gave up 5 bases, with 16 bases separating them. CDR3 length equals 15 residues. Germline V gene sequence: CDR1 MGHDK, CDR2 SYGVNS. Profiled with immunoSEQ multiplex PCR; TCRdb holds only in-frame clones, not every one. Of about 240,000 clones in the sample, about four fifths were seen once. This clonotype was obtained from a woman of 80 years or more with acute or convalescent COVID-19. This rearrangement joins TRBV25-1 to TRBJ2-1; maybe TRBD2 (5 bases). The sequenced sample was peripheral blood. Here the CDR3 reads CASSKGLDWNNEQFF. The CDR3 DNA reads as TGTGCCAGCAGTAAGGGCCTGGACTGGAACAATGAGCAGTTCTTC.